The 16 T cell receptor beta chains given below trace back to one sample, sequenced in a study of identical twins' blood T cells. TCRdb reprocessed the 5' RACE reads via MiXCR and lists one record per CDR3 protein. The sample lists fewer than 450,000 distinct CDR3 sequences, around 30% occurring once. The sequencing sample was made of PBMCs. The receptors were sampled from a woman aged 18 to 55 in good health.

Note on this clonotype: A much larger clone sits a single nucleotide away, making a read error possible. The rearrangement links TRBV29-1 to TRBJ2-3; TRBD1 is a possible D gene (5 bases). The J call is doubtful: the DNA matches TRBJ1-5 better. Germline CDR1 and CDR2: SQVTM and ANQGSEA. The CDR3 spans 13 residues. The CDR3 loop is CSVTGPGTDTQHF. The CDR3 DNA reads as TGCAGCGTCACAGGACCGGGCACAGATACGCAGCATTTT.

With respect to this clonotype: An end of the junction differs from the germline gene, which may be a read error. This sequence joins TRBV12-3 or TRBV12-4 and TRBJ2-1, with a tentative D call TRBD1 (5 bases). This CDR3 is built from 11 residues. The CDR3 loop reads CTSSFQGEQFF. In DNA form, the CDR3 reads TGTACCAGCAGTTTTCAGGGTGAGCAGTTCTTC.

As for this clonotype: A much larger clone lies a single base off, so this may be a read error. The chain recombines TRBV14 with TRBJ1-4; D gene unclear. Germline loops: CDR1 SGHDN, CDR2 FVKESK. Deletions cut 1 base from V and 7 bases from J, with 13 bases between. The CDR3 is 15 amino acids. Here the CDR3 reads CASSQGYTLCEKLFF. Written as DNA, the CDR3 is TGTGCCAGCAGCCAAGGGTACACATTATGTGAAAAACTGTTTTTT.

This clonotype was seen only a few times. This chain connects TRBV6-5 to TRBJ1-2, with D unclear. Trimming pared 7 bases from V and 8 bases from J, leaving 23 bases between. Per the germline V gene, CDR1 is MNHEY and CDR2 is SVGAGI. CDR3 size: 15 residues. The CDR3 spells CASTPDGISRRGYTF. The DNA for the CDR3 is TGTGCCAGCACTCCGGACGGAATTTCCCGGAGAGGCTACACCTTC.

The chain recombines TRBV28 with TRBJ2-1; no clear D. The CDR3 contains 15 residues. V lost 3 bases and J 1 base, leaving 10 bases between the germline ends. Germline values: CDR1 MDHEN, CDR2 SYDVKM. The CDR3 nucleotides read TGTGCCAGCAGTTTTACCAGGCATTCCTACAATGAGCAGTTCTTC. Its translation is CASSFTRHSYNEQFF.

This clonotype was counted once. The chain uses TRBV20-1 and TRBJ1-3; maybe TRBD1 (6 bases). In germline, CDR1 is DFQATT, CDR2 SNEGSKA (reference sequence). The CDR3 totals 14 residues. The germline V and J ends were trimmed by 3 bases and 8 bases, with 17 bases remaining between them. The CDR3 here is CSARSEVGADTIYF. CDR3 coding DNA: TGCAGTGCTAGGTCAGAAGTGGGGGCGGACACCATATATTTT.

For this clonotype: This may come from a read error, since a much larger clone is one base off. The chain couples TRBV11-2 to TRBJ2-7; D not resolved. The CDR3 runs 11 residues. Germline loops: CDR1 SGHAT, CDR2 FQNNGV. Here the CDR3 reads CANSLEDEQYF. The DNA for the CDR3 is TGTGCCAACAGCTTAGAGGACGAGCAGTACTTC.

The chain couples TRBV5-4 to TRBJ1-1, with unresolved D. Germline V lookup: CDR1 SGHNT, CDR2 YYREEE (reference sequence). Trimming pared 1 base from V and 5 bases from J, leaving 12 bases between. The CDR3 sequence is 14 residues long. The DNA of the CDR3 is TGTGCCAGCAGCTTGAGTGGAGGGAAAACTGAAGCTTTCTTT. Translation: CASSLSGGKTEAFF.

The V call is TRBV14, the J call TRBJ1-2; TRBD1 is a possible D gene (5 bases). V was cut by 2 bases and J by 7 bases, with 8 bases left in between. Germline V gene data show CDR1 as SGHDN and CDR2 as FVKESK. This CDR3 region has 12 residues. The CDR3 loop reads CASSQYRIGYTF. The CDR3 nucleotides read TGTGCCAGCAGCCAATACAGGATTGGCTACACCTTC.

The V call is TRBV7-9, the J call TRBJ1-1; 8 positions agree with TRBD1. The CDR3 runs 15 residues. Germline trimming cut 5 bases from V and 0 bases from J; bases unmatched to any gene: 5. Germline CDR1 and CDR2: SEHNR and FQNEAQ (reference sequence). CDR3 nucleotides: TGTGCCAGCAGCCCGGGACAGGAGGTGAACACTGAAGCTTTCTTT. This translates into CASSPGQEVNTEAFF.

The J gene is TRBJ2-1, the V gene TRBV5-1, with 7 bases fitting TRBD1. The CDR3 is 15 residues long. The V segment lost 0 bases and the J segment 2 bases; nucleotides outside the gene matches: 2. Germline CDR1 and CDR2: SGHRS and YFSETQ. This chain's CDR3 is CASSLGTGTYNEQFF. DNA of the CDR3: TGCGCCAGCAGCTTGGGGACAGGTACCTACAATGAGCAGTTCTTC.

V gene TRBV7-6 combines with J gene TRBJ2-2; a weak D match, TRBD1 (6 bases). The CDR3 sequence is 13 residues long. V dropped 2 bases and J dropped 6 bases, with 7 bases sitting between them. Germline assignment: CDR1 SGHVS and CDR2 FNYEAQ. CDR3 sequence reads: CASSLSGAGELFF. CDR3 DNA sequence: TGTGCCAGCAGCTTATCAGGGGCCGGGGAGCTGTTTTTT.

V and J are TRBV20-1 and TRBJ2-1; 9 bases match TRBD2. Germline V lookup: CDR1 DFQATT, CDR2 SNEGSKA (reference sequence). V dropped 2 bases and J dropped 7; count of bases not matched to a gene: 6. The CDR3 extends over 14 amino acids. The CDR3 region is CSARRISGSNEQFF. The CDR3 bases are TGCAGTGCTAGAAGGATTAGCGGGAGTAATGAGCAGTTCTTC.

In this sample, this clonotype turned up a few times. The chain carries TRBV15 and TRBJ1-4, with TRBD1 as a possible D gene (5 bases). From germline, CDR1 is LNHNV and CDR2 YYDKDF (reference sequence). Trimming left V 0 bases short and J 4 bases short, with 12 bases between. This CDR3 has 16 residues. Here the CDR3 DNA reads TGTGCCACCAGCAGAGACCTGACAGTCCGTAATGAAAAACTGTTTTTT. Amino acid sequence: CATSRDLTVRNEKLFF.

The chain joins TRBV29-1 to TRBJ1-4; D is ambiguous. CDR3 length: 10 residues. V lost 6 bases to trimming and J lost 7 bases, with 6 bases between them. CDR1 is SQVTM and CDR2 is ANQGSEA in the germline V gene. As DNA, the CDR3 is TGCAGCGTCGGGAGTGAAAAACTGTTTTTT. The encoded protein is CSVGSEKLFF.

Ten or more counts support this clonotype. The chain uses TRBV14 and TRBJ1-1; TRBD1 might be the D (6 bases). The length of the CDR3 is 15 residues. CDR1 and CDR2 from the germline V gene are SGHDN and FVKESK. Between the trimmed V and J ends, which lost 3 bases and 4 bases, there was a span of 15 bases. The CDR3 region is CASSHPTGMSTEAFF. The CDR3 DNA reads TGTGCCAGCAGCCACCCCACAGGGATGAGCACTGAAGCTTTCTTT.